Listed here are 21 T cell receptor beta chains from one sample, sequenced in a study of CD4 and CD8 cells across lung adenocarcinoma regions. Via MiXCR, TCRdb re-called the PCR reads, giving one row per CDR3 protein. The profile shows 16,000 or so distinct CDR3 sequences, approximately 50% of them singletons. Sequenced material: CD8+ T cells from the center of a lung tumor. These receptors were taken from a female donor with lung adenocarcinoma. The CD4 and CD8 labels of this study may be unreliable.

The chain combines TRBV6-1 with TRBJ2-1; tentatively, D is TRBD1 (5 bases). The better agreement between TRBJ2-4 and the DNA end casts doubt on the J call. CDR3 size: 14 residues. Per germline, CDR1 MNHNS and CDR2 SASEGT. The CDR3 sequence is CAGREGRGQDTQYF. CDR3 bases: TGTGCGGGGCGTGAAGGACGTGGCCAGGACACTCAGTACTTC.

Concerning this clonotype: One end of the junction fails to match germline, which may point to a read error. The genes are TRBV10-3 and TRBJ2-5; D is unresolved. CDR1 and CDR2 (germline): ENHRY, SYGVKD. This CDR3 has 16 residues. The CDR3 nucleotides read TGTGCCATCAGGGAGAACGTGGGCATTGACCAAGATACGCAGTATTTC. It codes for CAIRENVGIDQDTQYF.

This clonotype has just a few counts. The chain combines TRBV6-2 or TRBV6-3 with TRBJ2-5; 15 nucleotides match TRBD2. Germline CDR1 reads MNHEY; CDR2 reads SVGEGT. With 8 bases clipped from V and 4 bases from J, the junction kept 5 bases outside the gene matches. The CDR3 length is 15 residues. The CDR3 loop is CASRTSGGASETQYF. CDR3 nucleotides: TGTGCCAGCCGGACTAGCGGGGGGGCCTCAGAGACCCAGTACTTC.

The V gene is TRBV5-4, the J gene TRBJ2-1; 7 bases map to TRBD2. The J call is uncertain, as TRBJ2-7 better fits the DNA end. Germline CDR1 is SGHNT and CDR2 is YYREEE (reference sequence). The CDR3 extends over 14 amino acids. CDR3 nucleotide sequence: TGTGCCAGCAGCTCTGAGCGGGAAAACTACGAGCAGTACTTC. Its translation: CASSSERENYEQYF.

The chain joins TRBV6-1 to TRBJ2-1; 7 bases agree with TRBD1. Trimming removed 6 bases from V and 8 bases from J; junction bases left unmatched: 7. This CDR3 has 13 amino acids. Germline V gene sequence: CDR1 MNHNS, CDR2 SASEGT. This CDR3 reads CASSDRVTHEQFF. The CDR3 coding sequence is TGTGCCAGCAGCGACAGGGTTACCCATGAGCAGTTCTTC.

This clonotype was detected only once. The gene calls are TRBV4-1 and TRBJ2-3, with 8 bases lining up with TRBD2. The CDR3 contains 18 residues. Germline CDR1 MGHRA, CDR2 YSYEKL. The ends lost 4 bases at V and 12 bases at J; junction bases unmatched: 24. The CDR3 loop reads CASSRGDAAGGAKDTQYF. CDR3 DNA sequence: TGCGCCAGCAGCCGAGGCGACGCGGCGGGGGGAGCCAAAGACACTCAGTATTTT.

This rearrangement joins TRBV7-6 to TRBJ2-1, with a tentative D call TRBD2 (6 bases). The germline V and J ends were trimmed by 1 base and 2 bases, with 9 bases remaining between them. Germline values: CDR1 SGHVS, CDR2 FNYEAQ. CDR3 size: 15 residues. The CDR3 sequence is CASSLGGVTYNEQFF. For the CDR3, the DNA is TGTGCCAGCAGCTTAGGGGGGGTAACCTACAATGAGCAGTTCTTC.

The V gene is TRBV6-1, the J gene TRBJ2-1; 8 nucleotides align to TRBD2. With V trimmed by 3 bases and J by 7 bases, 8 bases remained unmatched. The CDR3 contains 15 residues. CDR1 and CDR2 from the germline V gene are MNHNS and SASEGT. CDR3 region: CASSEFRGGLNEQFF. CDR3 DNA sequence: TGTGCCAGCAGTGAGTTTCGGGGGGGTTTGAATGAGCAGTTCTTC.

The rearrangement joins TRBV4-2 to TRBJ1-1; 7 positions match TRBD1. CDR1 and CDR2 from the germline V gene are LGHNA and YNFKEQ. With V trimmed by 4 bases and J by 4 bases, 6 bases remained unmatched. CDR3 length: 14 amino acids. CDR3 residues: CASSRTGVGTEAFF. CDR3 DNA sequence: TGTGCCAGCAGCCGAACAGGGGTGGGCACTGAAGCTTTCTTT.

Here the CDR3 reads CASSPGLDTLSYNEQFF. CDR3 nucleotide sequence: TGTGCCAGCAGTCCGGGACTAGATACCCTCTCCTACAATGAGCAGTTCTTC. The J gene is TRBJ2-1, the V gene TRBV6-1; 8 bases map to TRBD2. Germline V lookup: CDR1 MNHNS, CDR2 SASEGT. This CDR3 is built from 17 residues. The V segment lost 5 bases and the J segment 0 bases; nucleotides outside the gene matches: 9.

By sample fraction, this clonotype is medium-sized. The J gene is TRBJ2-2, the V gene TRBV6-1; the D gene is possibly TRBD2 (5 bases). V was cut by 5 bases and J by 13 bases, with 14 bases left in between. CDR1 is MNHNS and CDR2 is SASEGT in the germline V gene. The CDR3 runs 12 residues. The CDR3 sequence: CASSTIEGPLFF. CDR3 DNA sequence: TGTGCCAGCAGTACAATCGAGGGTCCGCTGTTTTTT.

The sample holds one count of this clonotype. The chain uses TRBV10-3 and TRBJ1-1, with D tentatively TRBD1 (5 bases). Per the germline V gene, CDR1 is ENHRY and CDR2 is SYGVKD. The germline V and J ends were trimmed by 3 bases and 5 bases, with 7 bases remaining between them. This CDR3 has 12 amino acids. The CDR3 region is CAISDRGTEAFF. The DNA of the CDR3 is TGTGCCATCAGTGACCGGGGGACTGAAGCTTTCTTT.

The chain employs TRBV6-1 and TRBJ2-1; D is ambiguous. The ends were cut back, 7 bases at V and 7 bases at J, with 8 bases in the middle. This CDR3 has 11 residues. Germline lookup yields CDR1 MNHNS and CDR2 SASEGT. CDR3 coding DNA: TGTGCCAGCAAGAGGCGAAATGAGCAGTTCTTC. Protein: CASKRRNEQFF.

V is TRBV29-1 and J is TRBJ2-3; maybe TRBD2 (7 bases). The germline gives CDR1 SQVTM, CDR2 ANQGSEA. This CDR3 is 17 amino acids long. V shed 6 bases and J shed 0 bases, with 22 bases lying between them. CDR3 bases: TGCAGCGTGGGGGAAGGGGGGGGCGTCCCTAGCACAGATACGCAGTATTTT. Its translation: CSVGEGGGVPSTDTQYF.

The genes are TRBV6-1 and TRBJ2-3, with D maybe TRBD1 (5 bases). Gene TRBJ2-7 matches the end of the DNA better, so the J call may be wrong. CDR1 is MNHNS and CDR2 is SASEGT in the germline V gene. The CDR3 has 13 residues. The CDR3 loop reads CASRGHLKGEQYF. The CDR3 region has the DNA TGTGCCAGCAGGGGCCATTTGAAGGGGGAGCAGTACTTC.

This clonotype was found many times. This sequence joins TRBV6-1 and TRBJ1-6, with unresolved D. This CDR3 comprises 16 residues. Trimming left V 6 bases short and J 0 bases short, with 12 bases between. The V gene's germline CDR1 is MNHNS and CDR2 SASEGT. The CDR3 reads CASSTTESSYNSPLHF. The CDR3 DNA is TGTGCCAGCAGCACTACAGAGAGCTCCTATAATTCACCCCTCCACTTT.

The chain links TRBV4-2 to TRBJ1-1; D not resolved. Trimming cost V 1 base and J 3 bases, with 6 bases left between them. Germline values: CDR1 LGHNA, CDR2 YNFKEQ. The CDR3 totals 13 residues. The CDR3 spells CASSQGVHTEAFF. For the CDR3, the DNA is TGTGCCAGCAGCCAAGGGGTCCACACTGAAGCTTTCTTT.

A note on this clonotype: Mismatch with germline at one junction end may stem from a read error. The V gene is TRBV4-1, the J gene TRBJ2-4; D assignment may be TRBD1 or TRBD2 (5 bases each). The length of the CDR3 is 14 residues. CDR1 and CDR2 from the germline V gene are MGHRA and YSYEKL. The CDR3 spells CGSTGPWAKDTQYF. CDR3 DNA sequence: TGCGGCAGCACGGGGCCATGGGCCAAAGACACTCAGTATTTC.

V is TRBV7-2 and J is TRBJ2-5; D uncertain. Trimming took 5 bases from V and 6 from J, leaving 13 bases between them. The CDR3 is 13 residues long. Germline CDR1 and CDR2: SGHTA and FQGNSA. CDR3 in amino acids: CASSAPGLQTQYF. In DNA, the CDR3 is TGTGCCAGCAGCGCCCCCGGGTTGCAGACCCAGTACTTC.

In its sample, this clonotype was seen many times. The chain employs TRBV25-1 and TRBJ2-3; tentatively, D is TRBD2 (5 bases). Germline lookup yields CDR1 MGHDK and CDR2 SYGVNS. CDR3 size: 12 residues. The CDR3 sequence: CSSGYDTDTQYF. The DNA of the CDR3 is TGTTCGTCGGGGTACGACACAGATACGCAGTATTTT.

The genes are TRBV5-1 and TRBJ2-3; no definite D call. V gave up 1 base and J gave up 6 bases, with 12 bases separating them. The CDR3 is made up of 14 amino acids. The germline CDR1 and CDR2 sequences are SGHRS and YFSETQ. The CDR3 nucleotides read TGCGCCAGCAGCTTGTCACTTACCGGGGATACGCAGTATTTT. It specifies CASSLSLTGDTQYF.